This TCR beta chain was captured by sequencing in a study of blood T cell repertoires in COVID-19. Study context: Some COVID-19 samples were acute and others convalescent; all came from the United States, Italy and Spain.

Clones were sequenced by immunoSEQ multiplex PCR, and TCRdb holds only the in-frame ones, with some missing. The table has about 230,000 clones, 84% seen once. This clone has only a few counts. There are 13 residues in the CDR3. Deletions cut 5 bases from V and 7 bases from J, with 12 bases between. The receptor was isolated from a woman aged 40 to 50 who had recovered from COVID-19. What was sequenced was peripheral blood. The chain couples TRBV12-3 or TRBV12-4 to TRBJ1-5; D may be TRBD1 (6 bases). The CDR3 protein is CASSKDQGQPQHF. The CDR3, as DNA: TGTGCCAGCAGTAAGGATCAGGGGCAGCCCCAGCATTTT.